The 13 T cell receptor beta chains below all came from one sample that was sequenced in a study of a mutant IDH1 vaccine in newly diagnosed glioma. The time point denotes: week 5, during vaccination. With topical imiquimod, each dose of the vaccine consisted of 300 ug of mutant IDH1 20-mer peptide. Antigens of these TCRs are unknown. Some clones are missing from TCRdb's copy, which holds only in-frame ones; the method was immunoSEQ multiplex PCR. The table includes 30,000 to 45,000 clones, around 78% detected once. The sequences come from PBMCs, collected from a glioma patient whose treatment included an IDH1 peptide vaccine. The receptors derive from a man in his forties or fifties with glioma.

The chain couples TRBV6-1 to TRBJ1-4, with TRBD1 as a possible D gene (5 bases). Germline V gene data show CDR1 as MNHNS and CDR2 as SASEGT. V was shortened by 4 bases and J by 3 bases, with 6 bases between the two germline ends. This CDR3 spans 13 amino acids. CDR3 nucleotides: TGTGCCAGCAGTGGGACACCTAATGAAAAACTGTTTTTT. Amino acid sequence: CASSGTPNEKLFF.

The rearrangement joins TRBV2 to TRBJ2-7, with TRBD1 matching over 8 bases. Trimming removed 8 bases from V and 5 bases from J; junction bases left unmatched: 8. The germline CDR1 and CDR2 sequences are SNHLY and FYNNEI. This CDR3 is 13 amino acids long. CDR3 protein: CASLTRTGNEQYF. DNA of the CDR3: TGTGCCAGCCTCACTCGGACAGGGAACGAGCAGTACTTC.

This chain connects TRBV10-3 to TRBJ1-2; D is unclear. The V gene's germline CDR1 is ENHRY and CDR2 SYGVKD. The ends were cut back, 5 bases at V and 2 bases at J, with 12 bases in the middle. The CDR3 sequence is 14 residues long. CDR3 coding DNA: TGTGCCATCAGTACCCAGGCAGACAACTATGGCTACACCTTC. Translated, it gives CAISTQADNYGYTF.

The rearrangement joins TRBV6-1 to TRBJ1-3; D remains ambiguous. V lost 2 bases and J 6 bases, leaving 5 bases between the germline ends. CDR1 MNHNS and CDR2 SASEGT come from the germline V gene. The CDR3 runs 12 residues. This CDR3 is CASSESTNTIYF. DNA for the CDR3: TGTGCCAGCAGTGAATCAACAAACACCATATATTTT.

The chain joins TRBV9 to TRBJ2-5, with TRBD2 identical over 13 bases. With 2 bases clipped from V and 5 bases from J, the junction kept 6 bases outside the gene matches. The CDR3 has 16 residues. Germline V gene lookup returns CDR1 SGDLS and CDR2 YYNGEE. The CDR3 reads CASSVQTSGGLETQYF. CDR3 DNA: TGTGCCAGCAGCGTCCAGACTAGCGGGGGGTTGGAGACCCAGTACTTC.

The chain employs TRBV18 and TRBJ1-2; possibly TRBD1 for D (6 bases). Trimming shortened V by 3 bases and J by 8 bases, and 19 bases separated the two germline ends. CDR3 length: 15 amino acids. Germline CDR1 is KGHSH and CDR2 is LQKENI. CDR3 region: CASSPTPPGEKGYTF. The DNA for the CDR3 is TGTGCCAGCTCACCCACCCCCCCAGGGGAAAAGGGCTACACCTTC.

This rearrangement joins TRBV2 to TRBJ2-5; TRBD2 matches at 14 bases. J was trimmed by 4 bases and V by 4 bases; bases with no gene match: 5. From germline, CDR1 is SNHLY and CDR2 FYNNEI. This CDR3 region has 16 residues. Here the CDR3 DNA reads TGTGCCAGCAGTGCCCGACTAGCGGGGGGGGCAGAGACCCAGTACTTC. This encodes CASSARLAGGAETQYF.

This clone has a handful of counts. This sequence joins TRBV19 and TRBJ1-4, with D perhaps TRBD1 (6 bases). This CDR3 is built from 13 residues. V lost 5 bases to trimming and J lost 7 bases, with 11 bases between them. Germline CDR1 reads LNHDA; CDR2 reads SQIVND (reference sequence). The CDR3 protein is CASSWGGGEKLFF. DNA of the CDR3: TGTGCCAGTAGTTGGGGGGGCGGTGAAAAACTGTTTTTT.

J is TRBJ2-3 and V is TRBV10-1; 15 bases map to TRBD2. Germline CDR1 is WNHNN and CDR2 is SYGVQD (reference sequence). This CDR3 has 17 amino acids. J gave up 6 bases and V 10 bases, and 14 bases lay outside the gene matches. In DNA form, the CDR3 reads TGCGCCACCCCACCCCGGGGACTAGCGGGGGGCCGGGATACGCAGTATTTT. The encoded protein is CATPPRGLAGGRDTQYF.

The V gene is TRBV6-1, the J gene TRBJ1-2; TRBD1 matches 8 bases. This CDR3 has 15 residues. V dropped 2 bases and J dropped 2; count of bases not matched to a gene: 4. Germline loops: CDR1 MNHNS, CDR2 SASEGT. The DNA for the CDR3 is TGTGCCAGCAGTGAAACAAGGACAGGGAACTATGGCTACACCTTC. Translated: CASSETRTGNYGYTF.

This clone has more than one count but fewer than ten. This chain joins TRBV19 and TRBJ1-1, with D possibly being TRBD1 (5 bases). The V gene lost 3 bases and the J gene lost 1 base, with 12 bases spanning the gap. CDR1 is LNHDA, CDR2 SQIVND, per germline (reference sequence). CDR3 length equals 15 residues. Here the CDR3 reads CASSIVAGSNTEAFF. CDR3 coding DNA: TGTGCCAGTAGTATTGTGGCAGGGTCGAACACTGAAGCTTTCTTT.

The chain has TRBV6-1 and TRBJ2-3; 12 bases match TRBD2. Germline values: CDR1 MNHNS, CDR2 SASEGT. V shed 4 bases and J 4 bases; nucleotides not matched to a gene: 0. The CDR3 spans 14 residues. The CDR3 bases are TGTGCCAGCAGTGGGACTAGCGGGGCAGATACGCAGTATTTT. Translation gives CASSGTSGADTQYF.

This chain connects TRBV7-9 to TRBJ2-7, with D unclear. CDR1 SEHNR and CDR2 FQNEAQ come from the germline V gene (reference sequence). CDR3 length: 13 residues. V dropped 3 bases and J dropped 1 base, with 7 bases sitting between them. The CDR3 nucleotides read TGTGCCAGCAGCTTTGGCGCTTCCTACGAGCAGTACTTC. This gives the protein CASSFGASYEQYF. Together with reference TRBV7-9 and TRBJ2-7, the CDR3 gives the full variable domain: DTGVSQNPRHKITKRGQNVTFRCDPISEHNRLYWYRQTLGQGPEFLTYFQNEAQLEKSRLLSDRFSAERPKGSFSTLEIQRTEQGDSAMYLCASSFGASYEQYFGPGTRLTVT.